The 26 T cell receptor beta chains below were found in one sample sequenced in a study of T cells in women clearing cervical HPV infection. Profiling relied on immunoSEQ multiplex PCR, and the TCRdb table lists in-frame clones only, not all of them. The specimen's table records over 10,000 clones. Sequencing used blood buffy coat. The receptors derive from a woman between 18 and 70 years old with a cervical HPV16 infection that either progressed to CIN3+ or cleared (not recorded which).

The CDR3 bases that were read are TGTGCCAGCAGCGACCGGACAGGGGCTGGGGCCAACGTC. Encoded protein: CASSDRTGAGANV. The CDR3, in full, reads CASSDRTGAGANVLTF. The V and J genes are TRBV7-3 and TRBJ2-6, with 9 bases that match TRBD1. The sequence runs out 3 residues before the end of the CDR3; the remainder is reconstructed from the germline J gene. The junction had 4 bases not matched to a gene; V was cut back by 5 bases and J by 2 bases. The germline V gene encodes CDR1 SGHTA and CDR2 FQGTGA. This CDR3 has 16 residues. The whole variable domain, filled in from reference TRBV7-3 and TRBJ2-6, reads GAGVSQTPSNKVTEKGKYVELRCDPISGHTALYWYRQSLGQGPEFLIYFQGTGAADDSGLPNDRFFAVRPEGSVSTLKIQRTERGDSAVYLCASSDRTGAGANVLTFGAGSRLTVL.

Concerning this clone: Read data end 3 residues before the CDR3 end; the end is taken from the germline J gene. This chain uses TRBV6-2 or TRBV6-3 with TRBJ2-3; 7 positions match TRBD1. The CDR3 has 14 residues. CDR1 and CDR2 from the germline V gene are MNHEY and SVGEGT. The covered CDR3 bases are TGTGCCAGCAGTTCGGACAGGCTGAATCAGCCG. Protein product: CASSSDRLNQP. The entire CDR3 protein is CASSSDRLNQPQYF.

Notes on this clone: The CDR3 end falls 3 residues outside the read, so it is completed with the germline J gene. The chain is built from TRBV29-1 and TRBJ1-1, with a possible D match to TRBD1 (5 bases). This CDR3 is 16 amino acids long. CDR1 and CDR2 (germline): SQVTM, ANQGSEA. V was trimmed by 0 bases and J by 4 bases, leaving 18 bases between them. CDR3 region: CSVEESAQRGTTEAFF. The sequenced CDR3 bases are TGCAGCGTTGAAGAATCAGCCCAACGGGGGACCACTGAA.

As for this clone: The read terminates 3 residues ahead of where the CDR3 ends, so the germline J gene completes it. The rearrangement links TRBV7-6 to TRBJ2-6, with D uncertain. The CDR3 spans 16 residues. V was cut by 5 bases and J by 0 bases, with 11 bases left in between. The germline V gene has CDR1 SGHVS and CDR2 FNYEAQ. The CDR3 DNA, read in part, is TGTGCCAGCAGCCCTCAACTGTCCTCTGGGGCCAACGTC. This sequence encodes CASSPQLSSGANV. The entire CDR3 protein is CASSPQLSSGANVLTF.

CDR3 DNA (partial): TGTGCCAGCAGTGAATACCAGGCACCCTCCTACAATGAG. Translation: CASSEYQAPSYNE. The whole CDR3 protein reads CASSEYQAPSYNEQFF. The chain has TRBV6-1 and TRBJ2-1, with D uncertain. The read ends 3 residues early relative to the CDR3; the germline J gene fills the gap. Germline loops: CDR1 MNHNS, CDR2 SASEGT. Trimming removed 2 bases from V and 0 bases from J, with 11 bases in between. CDR3 size: 16 residues.

This clone is medium-sized by frequency. Read data end 3 residues before the CDR3 end; the end is taken from the germline J gene. This chain connects TRBV12-3 or TRBV12-4 to TRBJ1-4, with D possibly being TRBD1 (5 bases). The length of the CDR3 is 13 residues. CDR3 DNA, as far as it was read: TGTGCCAGCAGTTTCAGGGCGGAGGATAAA. This sequence encodes CASSFRAEDK. The whole CDR3 protein reads CASSFRAEDKLFF.

A word on this clone: Germline and junction disagree at one end, which may indicate a read error. The read ends 3 residues early relative to the CDR3; the germline J gene fills the gap. The chain employs TRBV7-3 and TRBJ2-1; D possibly corresponds to TRBD1 (6 bases). Germline values: CDR1 SGHTA, CDR2 FQGTGA. The CDR3 covers 16 residues. CDR3 DNA (partial): TGTGCCAGCAGCGTAACGACAGGCTTTAACTACAATGAG. Protein product: CASSVTTGFNYNE. The complete CDR3 sequence is CASSVTTGFNYNEQFF.

A note on this clone: Coverage ceases 3 residues before the CDR3 finishes, and the germline J gene fills in the end. The rearrangement joins TRBV20-1 to TRBJ2-1, with TRBD1 matching 7 bases. CDR3 length equals 15 residues. V was clipped by 1 base and J by 3 bases; unmatched bases: 6. Germline V gene lookup returns CDR1 DFQATT and CDR2 SNEGSKA (reference sequence). The CDR3 sequence is CSARALGQDYNEQFF. The CDR3 bases that were read are TGCAGTGCTAGAGCTTTAGGACAGGACTACAATGAG.

The CDR3 DNA, read in part, is TGCAGTGCTTCCTTATATGGC. Its protein is CSASLYG. Given in full, the CDR3 is CSASLYGYTF. J is TRBJ1-2 and V is TRBV20-1, with D unclear. The observed sequence ends 3 residues before the CDR3 terminus, with the missing tail filled in from the germline J gene. The CDR3 spans 10 residues. The V gene lost 5 bases and the J gene lost 5 bases, with 6 bases spanning the gap. Germline assignment: CDR1 DFQATT and CDR2 SNEGSKA (reference sequence).

Frequency places this clone as medium-sized. The CDR3 goes on 3 residues after the read ends, and that part is filled in from the germline J gene. The V gene is TRBV30, the J gene TRBJ1-4, with TRBD1 identical over 8 bases. Trimming at V came to 0 bases and at J to 7 bases, leaving 7 bases not matched to a gene. This CDR3 is 15 amino acids long. Germline V CDR1 and CDR2: GTSNPN, SVGIG (reference sequence). The CDR3 reads CAWSVRTGRSEKLFF. CDR3 DNA, as far as it was read: TGTGCCTGGAGTGTACGGACAGGGAGGAGTGAAAAA.

For this clone: The CDR3 extends 3 residues past the end of the read, so its final part is completed from the germline J gene. The chain uses TRBV20-1 and TRBJ2-7, with TRBD1 matching over 8 bases. Per the germline V gene, CDR1 is DFQATT and CDR2 is SNEGSKA (reference sequence). Germline trimming cut 5 bases from V and 0 bases from J; bases unmatched to any gene: 15. The CDR3 runs 17 residues. The covered CDR3 bases are TGCAGTGCTTACCCACGGGTCCGGGACAGGAGCTCCTACGAG. Translated, it gives CSAYPRVRDRSSYE. In full, the CDR3 is CSAYPRVRDRSSYEQYF.

Points on this clone: The read terminates 3 residues before the CDR3 end, so the remaining end is supplied by the germline J gene. The chain has TRBV10-2 and TRBJ2-7; TRBD1 agrees at 9 bases. The CDR3 has 18 residues. J lost 4 bases, V lost 8 bases, and 21 bases had no gene match. CDR1 and CDR2 from the germline V gene are WSHSY and SAAADI. The covered CDR3 bases are TGCGCCAGCCGCGTTGGGGGGTTGAGAGGACAGGGGTTTTACGAG. Translating it yields CASRVGGLRGQGFYE. Given in full, the CDR3 is CASRVGGLRGQGFYEQYF.

Details on this clone: The read is 3 residues too short to cover the CDR3 end, so that end is filled in from the germline J gene. The chain is built from TRBV29-1 and TRBJ1-2; D possibly corresponds to TRBD1 (5 bases). The CDR3 is made up of 13 amino acids. V lost 1 base and J lost 4, with 10 bases in between. Looked up from germline, CDR1 is SQVTM and CDR2 is ANQGSEA. The CDR3 spells CSVEGGESYGYTF. CDR3 DNA, as far as it was read: TGCAGCGTTGAAGGAGGGGAGAGCTATGGC.

Regarding this clone: A junction boundary mismatches the germline segment, possibly from a read error. The read falls 3 residues short of the CDR3 end, and the missing part is taken from the germline J gene. The chain couples TRBV4-2 to TRBJ2-2; D is perhaps TRBD2 (7 bases). In germline, CDR1 is LGHNA, CDR2 YNFKEQ. The CDR3 spans 17 residues. The CDR3 loop reads CASSFNSGGPFAGELFF. The DNA read from the CDR3 is TGCGCCAGCAGCTTTAATTCCGGGGGGCCTTTCGCCGGGGAG.

As regards this clone: With the read ending 3 residues before the CDR3 end, the germline J gene is used to fill in that end. The gene calls are TRBV20-1 and TRBJ1-3; 7 positions agree with TRBD1. V dropped 0 bases and J dropped 0; count of bases not matched to a gene: 14. Per germline, CDR1 DFQATT and CDR2 SNEGSKA (reference sequence). The CDR3 extends over 19 amino acids. CDR3 DNA, as far as it was read: TGCAGTGCTAGAGATTCTCCGGGACAGTCAACAAGCTCTGGAAACACC. Encoded protein: CSARDSPGQSTSSGNT. The whole CDR3 is CSARDSPGQSTSSGNTIYF.

With respect to this clone: The sequenced fragment ends 3 residues before the CDR3 boundary, so the rest is inferred from the germline J gene. The rearrangement joins TRBV20-1 to TRBJ2-1; 9 bases are shared with TRBD2. The trim removed 2 bases at V and 4 bases at J, leaving 6 bases unmatched. Germline V gives CDR1 DFQATT, CDR2 SNEGSKA (reference sequence). This CDR3 contains 15 residues. The part of the CDR3 DNA that was read is TGCAGTGCTAGACCCCCGGGACTAGCATACAATGAG. This sequence encodes CSARPPGLAYNE. The whole CDR3 region reads CSARPPGLAYNEQFF.

Comment on this clone: From the germline J gene comes the end of the CDR3, since the read stops 3 residues before it. This sequence joins TRBV7-2 and TRBJ1-3; D remains unclear. The CDR3 length is 13 residues. Germline CDR1 reads SGHTA; CDR2 reads FQGNSA. With 1 base removed from V and 1 base from J, the gap between germline ends came to 2 bases. The CDR3 here is CASSLVSGNTIYF. CDR3 DNA, as far as it was read: TGTGCCAGCAGCTTAGTATCTGGAAACACC. The variable domain in full, with the rest retrieved from reference TRBV7-2 and TRBJ1-3, is GAGVSQSPSNKVTEKGKDVELRCDPISGHTALYWYRQSLGQGLEFLIYFQGNSAPDKSGLPSDRFSAERTGGSVSTLTIQRTQQEDSAVYLCASSLVSGNTIYFGEGSWLTVV.

As to this clone: The read comes to an end 3 residues before the CDR3 does, leaving the germline J gene to fill in the end. This chain connects TRBV2 to TRBJ1-2, with D hard to call. The V end was cut by 7 bases, the J end by 7 bases, with 16 bases between. The CDR3 is made up of 13 amino acids. From germline, CDR1 is SNHLY and CDR2 FYNNEI. The CDR3 reads CASKNPGYSGYTF. CDR3 bases read: TGTGCCAGCAAGAATCCGGGTTATAGTGGC.

As to this clone: From the germline J gene comes the end of the CDR3, since the read stops 3 residues before it. V usage is TRBV2 and J usage is TRBJ2-3; 7 bases fit TRBD2. After removal of 1 base from V and 2 bases from J, the junction contained 9 bases not matched to a gene. CDR3 size: 17 residues. The germline V gene has CDR1 SNHLY and CDR2 FYNNEI. The CDR3 bases that were read are TGTGCCAGCAGTGAAGGTGGCCAGCGGGGTAACACAGATACG. It is translated as CASSEGGQRGNTDT. The entire CDR3 is CASSEGGQRGNTDTQYF. Complete variable domain (other parts from reference TRBV2 and TRBJ2-3): EPEVTQTPSHQVTQMGQEVILRCVPISNHLYFYWYRQILGQKVEFLVSFYNNEISEKSEIFDDQFSVERPDGSNFTLKIRSTKLEDSAMYFCASSEGGQRGNTDTQYFGPGTRLTVL.

To note about this clone: The missing CDR3 end, 3 residues past where the read stops, is filled in from the germline J gene. The chain couples TRBV5-1 to TRBJ1-1, with D perhaps matching TRBD1 (5 bases). V shed 0 bases and J shed 7 bases, with 10 bases lying between them. Per the germline V gene, CDR1 is SGHRS and CDR2 is YFSETQ. The CDR3 sequence is 13 residues long. The sequenced part of the CDR3 DNA is TGCGCCAGCAGCTTGGAGCTGGGGGGTGAA. Translating it yields CASSLELGGE. The complete CDR3 sequence is CASSLELGGEAFF.

This clone is medium-sized by frequency. The sequenced fragment ends 3 residues before the CDR3 boundary, so the rest is inferred from the germline J gene. The chain uses TRBV7-3 and TRBJ2-5; 8 nucleotides agree with TRBD1. Trimming removed 4 bases from V and 5 bases from J; junction bases left unmatched: 15. Germline assignment: CDR1 SGHTA and CDR2 FQGTGA. CDR3 length: 17 residues. The CDR3 reads CASSYTGQGDGPETQYF. The sequenced CDR3 bases are TGTGCCAGCAGCTACACTGGACAGGGAGATGGTCCCGAGACC.

Points on this clone: The read comes to an end 3 residues before the CDR3 does, leaving the germline J gene to fill in the end. V and J are TRBV12-3 or TRBV12-4 and TRBJ1-5; a weak D match, TRBD1 (6 bases). The CDR3 consists of 14 residues. V lost 7 bases to trimming and J lost 3 bases, with 13 bases between them. CDR3 residues: CASTLDRPNQPQHF. The CDR3 bases that were read are TGTGCCAGCACCCTGGACAGACCCAATCAGCCC.

Worth noting for this clone: The CDR3 goes on 3 residues after the read ends, and that part is filled in from the germline J gene. The chain employs TRBV2 and TRBJ2-4; TRBD2 matches at 7 bases. Germline V gene data show CDR1 as SNHLY and CDR2 as FYNNEI. The CDR3 consists of 14 residues. The CDR3 here is CASSGQSGDYGQYF. Partial CDR3 DNA: TGTGCCAGCAGTGGTCAGTCCGGGGACTATGGT.

With respect to this clone: Coverage ceases 3 residues before the CDR3 finishes, and the germline J gene fills in the end. The rearrangement joins TRBV6-2 or TRBV6-3 to TRBJ2-5, with 10 bases aligning to TRBD2. The length of the CDR3 is 16 residues. The J segment lost 4 bases and the V segment lost 4 bases, leaving 9 bases of the junction unmatched. CDR1 is MNHEY and CDR2 is SVGEGT in the germline V gene. CDR3 DNA, as far as it was read: TGTGCCAGCAGTTCTCTACTCGGGACTAGCGTAGAGACC. Protein sequence: CASSSLLGTSVET. The whole CDR3 reads CASSSLLGTSVETQYF.

Note on this clone: The CDR3 end lies 3 residues beyond the end of the read and is filled in from the germline J gene. The genes are TRBV30 and TRBJ1-2, with 7 bases that match TRBD1. V lost 4 bases and J lost 4; bases outside the gene matches: 9. CDR1 is GTSNPN, CDR2 SVGIG, per germline (reference sequence). The CDR3 length is 14 residues. CDR3 DNA (partial): TGTGCCTGGATAACAGGGGAACGACTCTATGGC. It codes for CAWITGERLYG. The entire CDR3 reads CAWITGERLYGYTF.

Note on this clone: The read halts 3 residues ahead of the CDR3 end, with the missing end drawn from the germline J gene. The V and J genes are TRBV5-1 and TRBJ2-3; D is ambiguous. Germline V gene data show CDR1 as SGHRS and CDR2 as YFSETQ. With 0 bases removed from V and 5 bases from J, the gap between germline ends came to 7 bases. CDR3 length equals 13 residues. CDR3 region: CASSLVDGDTQYF. The CDR3 DNA, read in part, is TGCGCCAGCAGCTTGGTAGATGGAGATACG.